This TCR beta chain derives from a study of cytomegalovirus exposure and HLA in healthy donors. Findings of the study overall: The finding came from a later analysis; first-cohort TCR clusters tended to co-occur in the 95 to 150 validation repertoires. For cytomegalovirus status, the classifier reportedly gave diagnoses with high specificity and sensitivity.

The protocol was immunoSEQ multiplex PCR, while the TCRdb copy is restricted to in-frame clones and leaves out a portion. The table shows about 130,000 clones, with 89% occurring only once. The CDR3 has 13 residues. Germline V gene sequence: CDR1 SGHAT, CDR2 FQNNGV. V lost 4 bases to trimming and J lost 1 base, with 7 bases between them. About this clone: Its cognate antigen is unknown.

The specimen sequenced was PBMCs. The rearrangement joins TRBV11-2 to TRBJ1-1, with D perhaps TRBD1 (5 bases). The receptor was derived from a woman under 30 in good health and CMV-seronegative. The CDR3 region is CASSYGQNTEAFF. Written as DNA, the CDR3 is TGTGCCAGCAGCTATGGACAGAACACTGAAGCTTTCTTT.